Presented here are 18 T cell receptor beta chains from one specimen sequenced in a study of early T cells in non-severe SARS-CoV-2 infection. MiXCR, applied by TCRdb to the 5' RACE reads, yields one record per CDR3 protein. The table shows some 27,000 distinct CDR3 sequences, with roughly 5.1% occurring only once. Sequencing used whole blood. Receptors originate from an adult who was a healthcare worker with PCR-confirmed SARS-CoV-2 infection or an uninfected control (not recorded which).

There are a few counts of this clonotype. The chain employs TRBV4-1 and TRBJ2-4; D perhaps matches TRBD2 (5 bases). Germline V gene data show CDR1 as MGHRA and CDR2 as YSYEKL. V shed 5 bases and J shed 4 bases, with 21 bases lying between them. The CDR3 is made up of 17 amino acids. The CDR3 region is CASSKIGGRTGKNIQYF. The CDR3 DNA reads TGCGCCAGCAGCAAGATTGGAGGAAGGACTGGGAAAAACATTCAGTACTTC.

This clonotype was seen a handful of times. The chain recombines TRBV12-3 or TRBV12-4 with TRBJ2-7; D gene unclear. CDR3 length equals 11 residues. V was shortened by 0 bases and J by 12 bases, with 9 bases between the two germline ends. As DNA, the CDR3 is TGTGCCAGCAGTTTAGCGGGCCCGCCGTACTTC. Protein product: CASSLAGPPYF.

This clonotype was detected many times. The chain has TRBV19 and TRBJ2-6; D gene unclear. CDR1 is LNHDA, CDR2 SQIVND, per germline (reference sequence). V was cut by 0 bases and J by 0 bases, with 3 bases left in between. The CDR3 sequence is 15 residues long. The CDR3 is CASSIDSSGANVLTF. The CDR3 coding sequence is TGTGCCAGTAGTATAGACAGCTCTGGGGCCAACGTCCTGACTTTC.

This clonotype was seen a few times. The chain employs TRBV20-1 and TRBJ2-3, with D possibly being TRBD2 (5 bases). The CDR3 runs to 16 residues. V was clipped by 3 bases and J by 6 bases, with 22 bases between them. Germline values: CDR1 DFQATT, CDR2 SNEGSKA (reference sequence). Here the CDR3 reads CSASGFSGSDSDTQYF. The CDR3 nucleotides are TGCAGTGCTAGCGGGTTTTCGGGGTCTGATTCGGATACGCAGTATTTT.

This clonotype was found a few times. The gene calls are TRBV5-6 and TRBJ2-7; 7 positions agree with TRBD1. CDR1 and CDR2 from the germline V gene are SGHDT and YYEEEE. The CDR3 is made up of 15 amino acids. The junction had 10 bases not matched to a gene; V was cut back by 3 bases and J by 4 bases. The CDR3 bases are TGTGCCAGCAGCTCCCGACAGGGTCGGTGGTACGAGCAGTACTTC. Protein: CASSSRQGRWYEQYF.

There are many counts of this clonotype. This chain links TRBV7-9 with TRBJ2-1; 11 nucleotides line up with TRBD1. Germline trimming cut 5 bases from V and 9 bases from J; bases unmatched to any gene: 6. The V gene's germline CDR1 is SEHNR and CDR2 FQNEAQ (reference sequence). This CDR3 is 14 amino acids long. The DNA of the CDR3 is TGTGCCAGCAGCGATCGGACAGGGGGCACTGAGCAGTTCTTC. This codes for CASSDRTGGTEQFF.

This clonotype was seen at least ten times. The V call is TRBV7-2, the J call TRBJ1-1; no clear D. V lost 5 bases, J lost 6 bases, and 13 bases lay in between. The CDR3 consists of 13 residues. CDR1 SGHTA and CDR2 FQGNSA come from the germline V gene. In nucleotides, the CDR3 is TGTGCCAGCAGCCCCGGCAGTGGCCCTGAAGCTTTCTTT. It encodes CASSPGSGPEAFF. Filled out from reference TRBV7-2 and TRBJ1-1, the complete variable domain reads GAGVSQSPSNKVTEKGKDVELRCDPISGHTALYWYRQSLGQGLEFLIYFQGNSAPDKSGLPSDRFSAERTGGSVSTLTIQRTQQEDSAVYLCASSPGSGPEAFFGQGTRLTVV.

In this sample, this clonotype turned up many times. The rearrangement uses TRBV24-1 and TRBJ2-1; 8 bases are shared with TRBD1. The CDR3 totals 14 residues. From germline, CDR1 is KGHDR and CDR2 SFDVKD. The V and J ends lost 5 bases and 4 bases, in that order; junction bases with no gene match: 3. The CDR3 spells CATSVGDRYNEQFF. CDR3 DNA sequence: TGTGCCACCAGTGTCGGGGACAGGTACAATGAGCAGTTCTTC.

This clonotype was observed at least ten times. The chain carries TRBV12-3 or TRBV12-4 and TRBJ1-1; a weak D match, TRBD1 (5 bases). Trimming removed 3 bases at V and 7 bases at J, with 6 bases between. This CDR3 has 11 amino acids. The CDR3 DNA is TGTGCCAGCAGTTTGGGGGGTGAAGCTTTCTTT. Residues: CASSLGGEAFF.

This clonotype appeared a single time. This may be a read error: a much more frequent sequence differs by one nucleotide. This CDR3 reads CASRLLGTGGSDTQYF. The CDR3 DNA sequence: TGTGCCAGCAGATTATTAGGGACAGGGGGGTCGGATACGCAGTATTTT. The chain uses TRBV7-2 and TRBJ2-3; 11 nucleotides agree with TRBD1. The V gene end was trimmed by 6 bases and the J gene end by 6 bases; junction bases not matched to a gene: 11. Germline values: CDR1 SGHTA, CDR2 FQGNSA. The CDR3 length is 16 residues.

This clonotype has ten or more counts. V is TRBV11-3 and J is TRBJ1-6, with 9 bases that match TRBD1. CDR3 length: 15 residues. J lost 9 bases, V lost 5 bases, and 8 bases had no gene match. Germline values: CDR1 SGHNT, CDR2 YENEEA. The CDR3 reads CASSVAGQGFSPLHF. The CDR3 DNA reads as TGTGCCAGCAGCGTAGCCGGACAGGGGTTTTCACCCCTCCACTTT.

At least ten counts were recorded for this clonotype. V and J are TRBV5-1 and TRBJ2-2; D unresolved. The CDR3 has 17 residues. Trimming left V 1 base short and J 6 bases short, with 19 bases between. The germline V gene encodes CDR1 SGHRS and CDR2 YFSETQ. The CDR3 here is CASSLLGAISKSGELFF. As DNA, the CDR3 is TGCGCCAGCAGCTTGTTAGGCGCCATATCTAAGTCCGGGGAGCTGTTTTTT.

This clonotype occurred many times. The chain joins TRBV27 to TRBJ2-7; the D gene is possibly TRBD2 (5 bases). The V and J ends lost 5 bases and 2 bases respectively, with 16 bases between them. Per the germline V gene, CDR1 is MNHEY and CDR2 is SMNVEV (reference sequence). The CDR3 contains 15 residues. Written as DNA, the CDR3 is TGTGCCAGCAGTCCGAGTCGACTAACTGCCTACGAGCAGTACTTC. It is translated as CASSPSRLTAYEQYF.

This clonotype was found many times. The chain uses TRBV20-1 and TRBJ2-1; TRBD2 matches at 7 bases. The germline gives CDR1 DFQATT, CDR2 SNEGSKA (reference sequence). J was trimmed by 7 bases and V by 3 bases; bases with no gene match: 9. This CDR3 region has 14 residues. In nucleotides, the CDR3 is TGCAGTGCTAGTAAAGAAGCGGGGAGGAATGAGCAGTTCTTC. This encodes CSASKEAGRNEQFF.

This clonotype has at least ten counts. V gene TRBV28 combines with J gene TRBJ2-3, with D unresolved. V was shortened by 4 bases and J by 2 bases, with 4 bases between the two germline ends. The CDR3 totals 12 residues. CDR1 is MDHEN, CDR2 SYDVKM, per germline. CDR3 protein: CASSSYTDTQYF. Here the CDR3 DNA reads TGTGCCAGCAGTTCATACACAGATACGCAGTATTTT.

This clonotype was found many times. The J gene is TRBJ2-5, the V gene TRBV12-3 or TRBV12-4; D possibly corresponds to TRBD1 (5 bases). The CDR3 totals 15 residues. V was shortened by 5 bases and J by 9 bases, with 22 bases between the two germline ends. CDR3 residues: CASSRPDTKGWAQYF. In nucleotides, the CDR3 is TGTGCCAGCAGTCGACCGGACACGAAGGGTTGGGCCCAGTACTTC.

The V and J genes are TRBV5-1 and TRBJ2-3, with 9 bases matching TRBD1. Germline assignment: CDR1 SGHRS and CDR2 YFSETQ. V dropped 4 bases and J dropped 3; count of bases not matched to a gene: 9. The CDR3 has 16 amino acids. The CDR3 sequence is CASSPWTGAGTDTQYF. Written as DNA, the CDR3 is TGCGCCAGCAGCCCGTGGACAGGGGCTGGAACAGATACGCAGTATTTT.

This clonotype occurred many times. The genes are TRBV7-6 and TRBJ2-2; 8 bases fit TRBD1. The CDR3 length is 16 residues. Germline CDR1 and CDR2: SGHVS and FNYEAQ. V trimming: 7 bases; J trimming: 7 bases; junction bases outside the gene matches: 14. CDR3 sequence reads: CASTPRLRGQGGELFF. CDR3 bases: TGTGCCAGCACTCCAAGGCTCAGGGGGCAGGGCGGGGAGCTGTTTTTT.